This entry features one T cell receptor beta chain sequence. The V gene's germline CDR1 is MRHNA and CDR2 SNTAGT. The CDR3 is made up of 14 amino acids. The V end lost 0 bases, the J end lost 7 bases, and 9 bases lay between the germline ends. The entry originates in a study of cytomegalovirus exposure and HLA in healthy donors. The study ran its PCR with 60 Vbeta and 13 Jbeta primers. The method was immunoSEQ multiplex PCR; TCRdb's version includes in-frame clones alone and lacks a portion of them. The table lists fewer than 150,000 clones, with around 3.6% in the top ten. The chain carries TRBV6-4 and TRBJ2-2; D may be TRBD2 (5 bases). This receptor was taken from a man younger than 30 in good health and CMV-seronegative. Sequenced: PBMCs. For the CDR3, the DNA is TGTGCCAGCAGTGACTCCTGGGAGAACGGGGAGCTGTTTTTT. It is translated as CASSDSWENGELFF.